This TCR beta chain was recorded in a study of long-term antiretroviral therapy in people with HIV. The study drew at least one pre-ART and at least two post-ART PBMC samples from every donor. The United States was where all participants with HIV were treated. Before they underwent DNA extraction, samples held 1-10 million cryopreserved PBMC. Researchers report immunoSEQ v3.0 was run at survey level. Sequencing used immunoSEQ multiplex PCR; TCRdb keeps in-frame clones, though not all of them. The data show some 28,000 clones, around 93% seen once. V was pared by 2 bases and J by 0 bases, with 8 bases between. This CDR3 is 16 amino acids long. Germline V lookup: CDR1 MNHEY, CDR2 SMNVEV (reference sequence).

The specimen comprised unsorted PBMCs, sampled 5.3 years after starting antiretroviral therapy. This clonotype was sampled from a man over 45 with HIV. The rearrangement joins TRBV27 to TRBJ1-6; D possibly corresponds to TRBD1 (6 bases). CDR3 amino acids: CASSLTGSSYNSPLHF. CDR3 bases: TGTGCCAGCAGTTTAACAGGGAGCTCCTATAATTCACCCCTCCACTTT.